The entry below describes one TCR beta chain. This clonotype was found many times. It has no known antigen specificity. No base quality information exists; no much larger clone differs at one position. Between the V and J ends, shortened by 0 bases and 3 bases respectively, the junction contains 10 bases. From the cysteine through the phenylalanine, the CDR3 covers 16 amino acids. Here the CDR3 DNA is all that survives: 48 bases in frame from base 1. CDR1 is given as KGHDR and CDR2 as SFDVKD, both from the germline V gene. These data come from a study of regulatory T cells in long-lasting Graves disease (dated by TCRdb to 2020 to 2022). In the study overall: In the newly diagnosed Graves' disease group, patients had been taking antithyroid drugs for less than 3 months. Persistent Graves' disease patients were compared with newly diagnosed Graves' disease patients by peripheral blood TCR sequencing and RNA sequencing. TCR sequencing covered 13 persistent and approximately 20 newly diagnosed Graves' disease patients, some 35 samples in total. The study was registered as a clinical trial and conducted in China. The investigation overall reported the following: Sequencing and analysis were restricted to the TCR beta chain. As a limitation, the authors acknowledged that the small sample size may reduce accuracy. Because the primary lesion, thyroid tissue, could not be accessed, the study looked at peripheral blood alone. Lower TCR Shannon entropy and fewer highly expanded clones were observed in persistent Graves' disease patients than in newly diagnosed patients, which suggested clonal expansion. Persistent disease showed preferential use of TRBV28, TRBJ1-2 and TRBJ2-5, whereas newly diagnosed disease favored TRBV20-1 and TRBJ2-1. Patients with persistent disease shared more public clonotypes (about 2,900) than newly diagnosed patients did (around 1,000).

The time point label for this specimen denotes: newly diagnosed GD, antithyroid drugs for less than 3 months. For both TCR sequencing and RNA sequencing, RNA was extracted from PBMCs in TRIzol. The diagnosis of Graves' disease followed American Thyroid Association guidelines. The patients came from an endocrinology department in Xi'an, China. Each patient gave around 9.2 milliliters of peripheral blood, collected in an EDTA anticoagulant tube. Ficoll Paque Plus density gradient separation was used to isolate PBMCs, and no further T cell sorting was performed. An Agilent 2100 Bioanalyzer and agarose gel were used to check RNA quality, while a NanoDrop 2000 measured RNA concentration. Library prep was done by multiplex PCR. The sample was run on an Illumina HiSeq 4000. iRepertoire HTBI primers and Arm-PCR amplification of CDR3 regions were used to construct TCR beta libraries. Before sequencing, the PCR products underwent gel purification. Turning to the authors' computational methods: Across samples, about 63 TRBV and 13 to 15 TRBJ segments were identified and used for gene usage analysis of CDR3 amino acid clonotypes. Filtered high-quality paired reads were merged into contigs using COPE and FqMerger. BLAST was used to align contigs to IMGT TRBV, TRBD and TRBJ reference genes, and CDR3 was defined according to IMGT. Clonotypes above 0.1% frequency were classified as highly expanded clones. Shannon entropy was used to measure repertoire diversity, and the Gini coefficient was used to measure V-J evenness. Clonotypes shared by more than one individual were considered public. Clones were called with MiXCR by TCRdb after fastp trimmed the public reads at Q25, and only in-frame beta chains were retained. CDR3 protein sequences are deduplicated, and each keeps its most common genes and DNA. TCRdb assigned the V and J calls; the authors' analysis was not used. The sample table contains approximately 400,000 distinct CDR3 sequences; only one count was recorded for more than 13% of them. The top ten constitute over 15% of the sample.

The data were also submitted as part of a second study, on T cells in Graves' hyperthyroidism and ophthalmopathy. Drawing on the second study: A patient counted as having stable Graves' hyperthyroidism if no progression to ophthalmopathy occurred over 18 months of follow-up. Hyperthyroidism patients were newly diagnosed, with disease duration under 2 months, and aged 18 to 65 years. Any patient with an uncontrolled infection, another autoimmune disease, pregnancy or lactation was excluded. Diagnoses relied on clinical symptoms, serum thyroxine and TRAb, thyroid ultrasound and orbital computed tomography. A first-round RT-PCR of the TCR CDR3 used the HTBI primer set with the Qiagen OneStep RT-PCR kit. Blood samples also contained most of the expanded thyroid clonotypes (frequency above 0.001), which suggests that blood repertoires may reflect thyroid immune responses. Ophthalmopathy was separated from stable hyperthyroidism by a 13 V-J signature model, with approximately 89% sensitivity and 81% to 82% specificity obtained in cross-validation and 80%/75% obtained in testing. In validation, the model predicted progression to ophthalmopathy with around 71% sensitivity and less than 75% specificity, a median of around 6.6 months before onset. To identify TCR V-J signatures that set the groups apart, the researchers used a discovery cohort of about a hundred patients, made up of about 44 with Graves' ophthalmopathy and about 60 with stable Graves' hyperthyroidism. An independent validation cohort of 18 to 20 hyperthyroidism patients and 17 patients who later progressed to ophthalmopathy tested prospective prediction of ophthalmopathy. For training and testing, the 110 or so patients in the discovery cohort were randomly divided in a 7:3 ratio. In more than 5 Graves' hyperthyroidism patients, the study also compared T-cell repertoires from thyroid tissue with T-cell repertoires from blood. After sampling, hyperthyroidism patients received methimazole starting at 30 mg daily, and ophthalmopathy patients received high-dose intravenous methylprednisolone. The libraries were constructed in a second round of multiplex PCR and then size-selected and purified. Paired-end sequencing of the libraries was performed with 100 bp reads on an Illumina HiSeq2000. Raw data were processed with SOAPnuke, discarding reads with adapters, uncalled bases, mean Phred below 15, or no exact constant-primer or identifier match. High-quality paired reads were merged using COPE v1.2.5, and each unique nucleotide sequence was defined as a clonotype. Clonotypes were aligned to IMGT TRBV, TRBD and TRBJ reference segments using MiTCR v1.1. Only V-J combinations with frequency above 0.0001, covering about 99% of repertoires, were analysed. The TCS score was defined as F50 (clonal expansion) divided by E x V (chaos), with BLOSUM62-based TCRdist calculated between CDR3 peptides within each V-J. Welch's t-statistics and random forest reduced around 520 V-J features to 13, which were used in a naive Bayes classifier (R e1071). No statistical method was used to set the sample size in advance, and investigators knew the group allocation. The paper describes TCR Vbeta CDR3 sequencing of some 130 peripheral blood samples, made up of some 42 ophthalmopathy patients, 70 to 75 hyperthyroidism patients and some 17 progressor patients.

The sample here was peripheral blood mononuclear cells (PBMCs), taken at new diagnosis, from a patient treated with antithyroid drugs. This sequence originates from a woman aged 25-40 years with Graves disease. Donor details come from another sample of the same person, matched by shared clones. This chain joins TRBV24-1 to TRBJ2-2; the D gene assignment is ambiguous. The sequence in DNA is TGTGCCACCAGTGATTTGGATTATGTGGACACCGGGGAGCTGTTTTTT. Its translation reads: CATSDLDYVDTGELFF.